This TCR beta chain is from a study of multiple sclerosis patients with progressive multifocal leukoencephalopathy. General study findings and limits: Lower normalized Shannon entropy suggested reduced TRB diversity in most PML patients.

Concerning this clone itself: No antigen is known for it.

Specified time point: time of PML onset. PML in natalizumab-treated patients developed after between about 15 and 56 months of natalizumab therapy. TCRdb keeps only in-frame clones here, not all; method: immunoSEQ multiplex PCR. Of approximately 27,000 clones in the sample, around 83% are singletons; the top ten hold 9.5% to 15%. Germline CDR1 is MGHDK and CDR2 is SYGVNS. V was clipped by 1 base and J by 7 bases, with 13 bases between them. This CDR3 contains 14 residues. The chain employs TRBV25-1 and TRBJ2-5; possibly TRBD2 for D (6 bases). Sequencing used PBMCs, obtained from a patient treated with natalizumab. The sequence came from a woman aged 25 to 39 with progressive multifocal leukoencephalopathy. The CDR3 DNA reads as TGTGCCAGCAGTGAATCCCGCCTGGGAGGGACCCAGTACTTC. Amino acids: CASSESRLGGTQYF.